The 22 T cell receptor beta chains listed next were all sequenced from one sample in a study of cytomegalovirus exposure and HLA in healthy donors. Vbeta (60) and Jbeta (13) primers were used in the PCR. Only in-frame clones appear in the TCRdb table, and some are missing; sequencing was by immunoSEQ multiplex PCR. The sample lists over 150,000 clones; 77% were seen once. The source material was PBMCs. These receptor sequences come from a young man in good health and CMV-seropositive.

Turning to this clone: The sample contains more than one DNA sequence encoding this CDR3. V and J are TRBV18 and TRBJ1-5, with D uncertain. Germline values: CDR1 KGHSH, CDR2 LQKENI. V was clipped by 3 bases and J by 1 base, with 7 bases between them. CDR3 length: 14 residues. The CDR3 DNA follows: TGTGCCAGCTCACCTGGGCAGAGCAATCAGCCCCAGCATTTT. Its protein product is CASSPGQSNQPQHF.

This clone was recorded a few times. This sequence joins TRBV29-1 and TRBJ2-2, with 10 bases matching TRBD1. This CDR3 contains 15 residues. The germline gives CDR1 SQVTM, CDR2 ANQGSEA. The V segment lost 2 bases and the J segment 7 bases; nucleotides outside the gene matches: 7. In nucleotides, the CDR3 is TGCAGCGTTGAAAAAGACAGGGGGCCGATCGGGGAGCTGTTTTTT. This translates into CSVEKDRGPIGELFF.

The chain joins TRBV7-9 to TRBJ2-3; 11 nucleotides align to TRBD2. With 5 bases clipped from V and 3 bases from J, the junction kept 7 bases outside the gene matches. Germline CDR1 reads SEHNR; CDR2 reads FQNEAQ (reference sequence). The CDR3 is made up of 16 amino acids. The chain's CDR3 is CASSPITSGSTDTQYF. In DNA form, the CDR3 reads TGTGCCAGCAGCCCCATTACTAGCGGGAGTACAGATACGCAGTATTTT.

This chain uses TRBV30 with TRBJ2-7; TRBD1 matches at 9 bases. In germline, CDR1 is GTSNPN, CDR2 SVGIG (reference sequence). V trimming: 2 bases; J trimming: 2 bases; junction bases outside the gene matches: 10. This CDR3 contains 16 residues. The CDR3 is CAWSQRQGETPYEQYF. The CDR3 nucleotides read TGTGCCTGGAGTCAAAGACAGGGGGAGACCCCCTACGAGCAGTACTTC.

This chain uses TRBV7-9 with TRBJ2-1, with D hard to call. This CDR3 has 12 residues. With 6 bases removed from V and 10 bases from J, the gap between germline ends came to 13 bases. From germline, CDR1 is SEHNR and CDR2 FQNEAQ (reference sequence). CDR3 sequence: CASSLPVGEQFF. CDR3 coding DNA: TGTGCCAGCAGTCTACCCGTCGGGGAGCAGTTCTTC.

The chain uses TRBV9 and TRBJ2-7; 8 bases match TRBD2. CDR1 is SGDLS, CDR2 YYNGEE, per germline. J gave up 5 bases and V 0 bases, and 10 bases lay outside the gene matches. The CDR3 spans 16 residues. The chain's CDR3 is CASSVVDSGDLDEQYF. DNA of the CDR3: TGTGCCAGCAGCGTAGTTGATAGCGGGGATCTCGACGAGCAGTACTTC.

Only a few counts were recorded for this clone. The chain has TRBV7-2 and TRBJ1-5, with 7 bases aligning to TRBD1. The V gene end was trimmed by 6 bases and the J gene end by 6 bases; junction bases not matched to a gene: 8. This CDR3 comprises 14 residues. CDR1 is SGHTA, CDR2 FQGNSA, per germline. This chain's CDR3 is CASRPTAGGQPQHF. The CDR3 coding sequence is TGTGCCAGCAGACCTACAGCAGGGGGTCAGCCCCAGCATTTT.

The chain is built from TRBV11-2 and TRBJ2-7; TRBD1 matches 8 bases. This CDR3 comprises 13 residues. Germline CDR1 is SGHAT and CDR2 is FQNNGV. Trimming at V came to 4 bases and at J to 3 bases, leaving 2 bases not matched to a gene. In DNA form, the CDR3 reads TGTGCCAGCAGCTACGACAGGGGCTACGAGCAGTACTTC. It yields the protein CASSYDRGYEQYF.

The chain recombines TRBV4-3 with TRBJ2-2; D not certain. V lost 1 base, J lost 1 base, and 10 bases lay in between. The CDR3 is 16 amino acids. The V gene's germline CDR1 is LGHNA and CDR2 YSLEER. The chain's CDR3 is CASSQGASGNTGELFF. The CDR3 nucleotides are TGCGCCAGCAGCCAAGGGGCGTCAGGGAACACCGGGGAGCTGTTTTTT.

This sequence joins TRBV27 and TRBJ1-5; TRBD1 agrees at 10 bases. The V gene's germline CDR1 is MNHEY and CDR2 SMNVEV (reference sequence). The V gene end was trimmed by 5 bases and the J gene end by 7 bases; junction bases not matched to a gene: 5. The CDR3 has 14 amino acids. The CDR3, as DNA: TGTGCCAGCAGTCCGGGACAGGGGTGGCAGCCCCAGCATTTT. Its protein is CASSPGQGWQPQHF.

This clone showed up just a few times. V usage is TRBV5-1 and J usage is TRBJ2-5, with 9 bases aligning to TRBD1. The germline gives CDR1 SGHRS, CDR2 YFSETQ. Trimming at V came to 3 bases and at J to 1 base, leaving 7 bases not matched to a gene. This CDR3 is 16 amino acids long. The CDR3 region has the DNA TGCGCCAGCAGCTCCCGGACAGGGGCGATCCAAGAGACCCAGTACTTC. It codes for CASSSRTGAIQETQYF.

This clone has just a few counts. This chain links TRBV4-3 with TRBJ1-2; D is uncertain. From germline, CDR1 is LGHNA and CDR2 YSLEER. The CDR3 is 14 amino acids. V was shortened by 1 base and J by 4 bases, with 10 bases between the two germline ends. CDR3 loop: CASSQALPGYGYTF. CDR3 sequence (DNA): TGCGCCAGCAGCCAAGCGCTGCCAGGCTATGGCTACACCTTC.

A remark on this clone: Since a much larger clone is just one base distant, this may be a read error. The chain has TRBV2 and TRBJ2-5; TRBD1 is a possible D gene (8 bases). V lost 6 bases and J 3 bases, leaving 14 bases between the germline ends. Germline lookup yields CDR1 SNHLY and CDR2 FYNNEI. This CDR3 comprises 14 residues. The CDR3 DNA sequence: TGTGCCAGCAGATTAACAGGGGGGGAAGAGACCCAGTACTTC. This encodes CASRLTGGEETQYF.

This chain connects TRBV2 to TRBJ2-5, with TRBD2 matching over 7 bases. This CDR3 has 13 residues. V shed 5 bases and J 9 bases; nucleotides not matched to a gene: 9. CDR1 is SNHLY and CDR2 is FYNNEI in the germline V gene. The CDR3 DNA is TGTGCCAGCAGTTACGGGGGGTGGGAGGCCCAGTACTTC. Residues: CASSYGGWEAQYF.

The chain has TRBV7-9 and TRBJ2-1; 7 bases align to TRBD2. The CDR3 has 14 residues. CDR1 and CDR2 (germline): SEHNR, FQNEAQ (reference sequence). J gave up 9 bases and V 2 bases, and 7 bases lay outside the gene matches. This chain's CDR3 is CASSLSSGVGEQFF. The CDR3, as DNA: TGTGCCAGCAGCTTATCCAGCGGGGTCGGTGAGCAGTTCTTC.

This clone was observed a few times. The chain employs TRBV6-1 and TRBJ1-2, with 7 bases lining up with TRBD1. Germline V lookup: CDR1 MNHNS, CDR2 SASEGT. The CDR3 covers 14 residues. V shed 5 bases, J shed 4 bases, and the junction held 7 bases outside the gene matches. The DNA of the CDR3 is TGTGCCAGCAGTAGAGACAGGGATGCCTATGGCTACACCTTC. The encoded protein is CASSRDRDAYGYTF.

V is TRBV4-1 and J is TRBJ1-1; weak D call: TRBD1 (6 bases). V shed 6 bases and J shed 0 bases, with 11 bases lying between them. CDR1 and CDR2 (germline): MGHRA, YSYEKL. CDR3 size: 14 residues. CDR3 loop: CASSQGIMNTEAFF. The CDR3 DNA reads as TGCGCCAGCAGTCAGGGGATCATGAACACTGAAGCTTTCTTT.

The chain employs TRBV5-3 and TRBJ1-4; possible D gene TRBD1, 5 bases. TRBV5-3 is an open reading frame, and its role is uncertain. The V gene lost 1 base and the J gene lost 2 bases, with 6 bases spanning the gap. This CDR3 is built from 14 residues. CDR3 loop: CARSLPGTNEKLFF. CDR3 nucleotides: TGTGCCAGAAGCTTGCCAGGGACTAATGAAAAACTGTTTTTT.

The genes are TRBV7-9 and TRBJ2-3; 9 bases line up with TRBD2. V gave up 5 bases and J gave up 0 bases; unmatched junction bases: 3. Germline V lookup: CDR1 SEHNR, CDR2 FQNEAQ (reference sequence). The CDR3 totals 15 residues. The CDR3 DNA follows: TGTGCCAGCAGCACAGCGGGGGGAAGCACAGATACGCAGTATTTT. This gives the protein CASSTAGGSTDTQYF.

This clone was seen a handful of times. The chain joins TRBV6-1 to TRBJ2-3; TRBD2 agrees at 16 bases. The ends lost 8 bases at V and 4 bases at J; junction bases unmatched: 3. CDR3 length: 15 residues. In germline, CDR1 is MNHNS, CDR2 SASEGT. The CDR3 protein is CASAGTSGGADTQYF. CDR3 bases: TGTGCCAGCGCCGGGACTAGCGGGGGGGCAGATACGCAGTATTTT.

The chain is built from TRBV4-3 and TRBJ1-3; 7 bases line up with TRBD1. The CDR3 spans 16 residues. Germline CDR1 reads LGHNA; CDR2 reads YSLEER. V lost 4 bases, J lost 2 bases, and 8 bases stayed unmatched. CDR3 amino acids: CASSPRDSRTGNTIYF. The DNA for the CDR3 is TGCGCCAGCAGCCCTCGGGACAGTAGAACTGGAAACACCATATATTTT.

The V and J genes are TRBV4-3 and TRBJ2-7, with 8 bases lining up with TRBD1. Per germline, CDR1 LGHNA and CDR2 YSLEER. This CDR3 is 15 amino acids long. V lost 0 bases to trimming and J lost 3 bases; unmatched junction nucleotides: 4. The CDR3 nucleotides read TGCGCCAGCAGCCAAGAGAGACAGGGGAACTACGAGCAGTACTTC. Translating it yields CASSQERQGNYEQYF.